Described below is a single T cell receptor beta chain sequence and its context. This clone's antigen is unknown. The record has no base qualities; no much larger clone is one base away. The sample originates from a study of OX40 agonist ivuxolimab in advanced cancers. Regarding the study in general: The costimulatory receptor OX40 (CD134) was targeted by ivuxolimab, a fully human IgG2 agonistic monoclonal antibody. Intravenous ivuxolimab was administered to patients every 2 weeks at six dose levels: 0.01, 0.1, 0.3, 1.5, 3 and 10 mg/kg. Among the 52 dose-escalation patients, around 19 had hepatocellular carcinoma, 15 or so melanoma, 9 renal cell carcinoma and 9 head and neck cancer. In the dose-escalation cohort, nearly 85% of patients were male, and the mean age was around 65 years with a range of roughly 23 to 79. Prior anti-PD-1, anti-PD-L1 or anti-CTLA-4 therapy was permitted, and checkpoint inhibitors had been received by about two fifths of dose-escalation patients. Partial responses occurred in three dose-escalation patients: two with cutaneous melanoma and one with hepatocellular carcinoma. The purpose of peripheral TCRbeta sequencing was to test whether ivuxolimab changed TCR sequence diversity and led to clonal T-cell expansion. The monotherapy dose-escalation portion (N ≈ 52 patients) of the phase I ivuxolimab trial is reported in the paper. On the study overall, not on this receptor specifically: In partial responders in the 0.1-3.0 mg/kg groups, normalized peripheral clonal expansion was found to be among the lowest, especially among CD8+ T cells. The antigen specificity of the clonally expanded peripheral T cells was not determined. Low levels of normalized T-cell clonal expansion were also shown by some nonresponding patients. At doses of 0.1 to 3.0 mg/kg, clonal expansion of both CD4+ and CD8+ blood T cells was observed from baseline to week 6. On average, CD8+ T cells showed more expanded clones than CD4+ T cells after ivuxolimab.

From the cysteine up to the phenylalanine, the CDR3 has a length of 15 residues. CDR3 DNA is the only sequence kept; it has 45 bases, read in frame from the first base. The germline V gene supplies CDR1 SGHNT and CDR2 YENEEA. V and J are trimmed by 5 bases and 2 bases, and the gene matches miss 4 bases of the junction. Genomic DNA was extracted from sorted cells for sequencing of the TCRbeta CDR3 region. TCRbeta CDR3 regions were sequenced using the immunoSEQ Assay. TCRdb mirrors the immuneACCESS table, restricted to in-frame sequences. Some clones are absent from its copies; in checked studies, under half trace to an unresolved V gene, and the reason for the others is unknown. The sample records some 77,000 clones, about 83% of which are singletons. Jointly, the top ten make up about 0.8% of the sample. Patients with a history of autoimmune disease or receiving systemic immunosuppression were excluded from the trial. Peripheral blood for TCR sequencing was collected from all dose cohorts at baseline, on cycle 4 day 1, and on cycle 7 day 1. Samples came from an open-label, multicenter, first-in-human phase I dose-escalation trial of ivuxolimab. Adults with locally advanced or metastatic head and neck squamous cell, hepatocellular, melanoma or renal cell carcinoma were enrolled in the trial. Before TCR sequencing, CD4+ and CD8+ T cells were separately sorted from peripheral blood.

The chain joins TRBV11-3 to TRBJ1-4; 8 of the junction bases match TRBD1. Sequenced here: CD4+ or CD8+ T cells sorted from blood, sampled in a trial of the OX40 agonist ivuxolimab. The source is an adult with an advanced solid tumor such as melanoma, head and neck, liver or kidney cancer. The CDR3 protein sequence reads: CASSPTGATNEKLFF. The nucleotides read TGTGCCAGCAGCCCGACAGGGGCTACTAATGAAAAACTGTTTTTT. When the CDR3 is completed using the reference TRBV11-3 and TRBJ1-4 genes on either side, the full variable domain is EAGVVQSPRYKIIEKKQPVAFWCNPISGHNTLYWYLQNLGQGPELLIRYENEEAVDDSQLPKDRFSAERLKGVDSTLKIQPAELGDSAVYLCASSPTGATNEKLFFGSGTQLSVL.